The 7 T cell receptor beta chains below all came from one sample that was sequenced in a study of T cells in localized non-small cell lung cancer. Generated by immunoSEQ multiplex PCR, the TCRdb table keeps only in-frame clones and is missing some. The table includes roughly 16,000 clones, around 89% detected once. The specimen was peripheral blood, collected before any cancer treatment. Receptor source: a male donor older than 55 with stage II squamous cell lung carcinoma.

This chain links TRBV5-1 with TRBJ2-1, with a tentative D call TRBD2 (6 bases). This CDR3 spans 13 amino acids. Germline V gene data show CDR1 as SGHRS and CDR2 as YFSETQ. V gave up 4 bases and J gave up 10 bases, with 15 bases separating them. CDR3: CASSPGTQQEQFF. The CDR3 DNA reads TGCGCCAGCAGCCCTGGGACTCAGCAGGAGCAGTTCTTC.

The CDR3 reads CAIKQGAKETQYF. The CDR3 nucleotides read TGTGCCATTAAACAGGGGGCGAAGGAGACCCAGTACTTC. J is TRBJ2-5 and V is TRBV10-3, with 9 bases aligning to TRBD1. V trimming: 9 bases; J trimming: 5 bases; junction bases outside the gene matches: 7. Germline V gene lookup returns CDR1 ENHRY and CDR2 SYGVKD. This CDR3 comprises 13 residues.

V is TRBV11-2 and J is TRBJ2-5; 8 positions agree with TRBD1. Germline V gene lookup returns CDR1 SGHAT and CDR2 FQNNGV. The CDR3 runs 14 residues. V trimming: 4 bases; J trimming: 4 bases; junction bases outside the gene matches: 5. This CDR3 reads CASSYPGGRETQYF. In DNA, the CDR3 is TGTGCCAGCAGCTACCCAGGGGGCCGAGAGACCCAGTACTTC.

The chain carries TRBV2 and TRBJ2-7; D is possibly TRBD2 (6 bases). The V end was cut by 8 bases, the J end by 1 base, with 15 bases between. This CDR3 has 14 amino acids. Germline V CDR1 and CDR2: SNHLY, FYNNEI. The CDR3 reads CASGDSLLSYEQYF. CDR3 coding DNA: TGTGCCAGCGGGGACTCGCTACTATCCTACGAGCAGTACTTC.

The chain has TRBV30 and TRBJ2-6; D possibly matches TRBD1 or TRBD2 (5 bases each). Germline values: CDR1 GTSNPN, CDR2 SVGIG (reference sequence). Trimming removed 6 bases from V and 0 bases from J, with 15 bases in between. The CDR3 totals 16 residues. The CDR3 here is CACKRGTNSGANVLTF. CDR3 nucleotide sequence: TGTGCCTGTAAACGAGGGACCAACTCTGGGGCCAACGTCCTGACTTTC.

This clone was seen a handful of times. V and J are TRBV29-1 and TRBJ2-1; the D call may be TRBD1 or TRBD2 (5 bases each). The V end was cut by 4 bases, the J end by 9 bases, with 10 bases between. The CDR3 contains 11 residues. CDR1 is SQVTM, CDR2 ANQGSEA, per germline. The CDR3 region is CSVGGVVEQFF. In DNA form, the CDR3 reads TGCAGCGTTGGAGGGGTGGTTGAGCAGTTCTTC.

The chain couples TRBV6-5 to TRBJ1-2; D is uncertain. Germline assignment: CDR1 MNHEY and CDR2 SVGAGI. V was pared by 8 bases and J by 0 bases, with 10 bases between. The CDR3 runs to 13 residues. The CDR3 loop reads CASGKGANYGYTF. The CDR3 DNA is TGTGCCAGCGGGAAAGGAGCTAACTATGGCTACACCTTC.